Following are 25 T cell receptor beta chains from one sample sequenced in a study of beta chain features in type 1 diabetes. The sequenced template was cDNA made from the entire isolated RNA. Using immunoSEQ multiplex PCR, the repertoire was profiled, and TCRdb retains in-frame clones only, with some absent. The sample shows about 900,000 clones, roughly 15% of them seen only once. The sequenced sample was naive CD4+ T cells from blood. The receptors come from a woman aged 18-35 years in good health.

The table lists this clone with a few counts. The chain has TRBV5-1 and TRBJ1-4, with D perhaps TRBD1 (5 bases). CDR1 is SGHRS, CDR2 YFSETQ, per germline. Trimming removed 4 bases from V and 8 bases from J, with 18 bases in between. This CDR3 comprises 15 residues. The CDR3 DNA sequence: TGCGCCAGCAGCATAACCGGGACCGCCGAGGAAAAACTGTTTTTT. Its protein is CASSITGTAEEKLFF.

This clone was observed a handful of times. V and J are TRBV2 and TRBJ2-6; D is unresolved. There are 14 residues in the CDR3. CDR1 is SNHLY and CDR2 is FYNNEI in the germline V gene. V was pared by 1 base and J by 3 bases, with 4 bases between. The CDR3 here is CASSEGGGANVLTF. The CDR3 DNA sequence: TGTGCCAGCAGTGAAGGGGGTGGGGCCAACGTCCTGACTTTC. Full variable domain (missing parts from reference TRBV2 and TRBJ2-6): EPEVTQTPSHQVTQMGQEVILRCVPISNHLYFYWYRQILGQKVEFLVSFYNNEISEKSEIFDDQFSVERPDGSNFTLKIRSTKLEDSAMYFCASSEGGGANVLTFGAGSRLTVL.

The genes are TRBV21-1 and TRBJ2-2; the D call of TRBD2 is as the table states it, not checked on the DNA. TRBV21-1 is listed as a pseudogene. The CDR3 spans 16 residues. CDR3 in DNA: TGTGCCAGCAGCAAAGGTGTAGCGGGAGAGGCCGGGGAGCTGTTTTTT. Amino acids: CASSKGVAGEAGELFF.

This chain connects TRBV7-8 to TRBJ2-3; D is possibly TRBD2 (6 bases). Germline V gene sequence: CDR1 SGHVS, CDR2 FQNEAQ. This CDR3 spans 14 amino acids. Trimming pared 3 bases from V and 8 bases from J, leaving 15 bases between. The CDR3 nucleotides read TGTGCCAGCAGCTTCGAGCTGACTAGGGTTACGCAGTATTTT. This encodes CASSFELTRVTQYF.

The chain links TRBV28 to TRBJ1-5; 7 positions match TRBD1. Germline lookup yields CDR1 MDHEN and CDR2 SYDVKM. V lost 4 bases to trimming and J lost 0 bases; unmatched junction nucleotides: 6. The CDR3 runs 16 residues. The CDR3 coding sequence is TGTGCCAGCAGTTCGCCAGGGGGAGGTAGCAATCAGCCCCAGCATTTT. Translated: CASSSPGGGSNQPQHF.

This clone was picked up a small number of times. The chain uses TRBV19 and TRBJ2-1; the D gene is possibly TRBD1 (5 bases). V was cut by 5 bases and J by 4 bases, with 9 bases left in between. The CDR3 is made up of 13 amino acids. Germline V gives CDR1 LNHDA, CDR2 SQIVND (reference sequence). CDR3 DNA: TGTGCCAGTAGTTTACAGGAATACAATGAGCAGTTCTTC. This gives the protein CASSLQEYNEQFF.

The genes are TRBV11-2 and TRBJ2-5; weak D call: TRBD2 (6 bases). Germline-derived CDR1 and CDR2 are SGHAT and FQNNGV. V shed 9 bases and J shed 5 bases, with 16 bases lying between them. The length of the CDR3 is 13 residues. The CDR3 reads CASRGNTGETQYF. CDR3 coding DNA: TGTGCCAGTCGCGGGAATACCGGGGAGACCCAGTACTTC.

CDR3 DNA sequence: TGTGCCAGCAGCTACGGGGGAGCCACTAATGAAAAACTGTTTTTT. Residues: CASSYGGATNEKLFF. This chain links TRBV7-9 with TRBJ1-4; the D gene is possibly TRBD1 (5 bases). V dropped 4 bases and J dropped 2 bases, with 11 bases sitting between them. Germline assignment: CDR1 SEHNR and CDR2 FQNEAQ (reference sequence). The CDR3 runs 15 residues.

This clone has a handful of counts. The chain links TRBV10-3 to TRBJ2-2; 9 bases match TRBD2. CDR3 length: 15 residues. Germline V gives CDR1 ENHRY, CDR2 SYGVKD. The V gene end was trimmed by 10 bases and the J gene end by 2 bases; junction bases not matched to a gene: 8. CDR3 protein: CASTRLADNTGELFF. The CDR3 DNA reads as TGTGCCAGTACCCGACTAGCGGATAACACCGGGGAGCTGTTTTTT.

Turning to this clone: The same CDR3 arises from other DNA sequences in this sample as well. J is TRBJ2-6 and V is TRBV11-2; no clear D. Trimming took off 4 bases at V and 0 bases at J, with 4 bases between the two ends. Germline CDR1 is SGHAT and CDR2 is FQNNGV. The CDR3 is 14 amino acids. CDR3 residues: CASSSYSGANVLTF. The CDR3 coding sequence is TGTGCCAGCAGCTCTTACTCTGGGGCCAACGTCCTGACTTTC.

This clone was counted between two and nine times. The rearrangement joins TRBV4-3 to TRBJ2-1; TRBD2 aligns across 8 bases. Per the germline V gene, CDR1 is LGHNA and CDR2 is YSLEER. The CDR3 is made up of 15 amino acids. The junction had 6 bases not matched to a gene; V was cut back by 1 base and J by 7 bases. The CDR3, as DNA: TGCGCCAGCAGCCAAGCGAGCGGGAGTCTTAATGAGCAGTTCTTC. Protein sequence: CASSQASGSLNEQFF.

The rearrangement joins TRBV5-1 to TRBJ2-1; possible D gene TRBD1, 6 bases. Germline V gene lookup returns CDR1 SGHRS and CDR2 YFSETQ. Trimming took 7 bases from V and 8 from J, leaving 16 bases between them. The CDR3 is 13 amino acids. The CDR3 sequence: CASAGTPGDEQFF. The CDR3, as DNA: TGCGCCAGCGCCGGGACCCCAGGGGATGAGCAGTTCTTC. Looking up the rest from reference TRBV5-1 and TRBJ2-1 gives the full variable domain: KAGVTQTPRYLIKTRGQQVTLSCSPISGHRSVSWYQQTPGQGLQFLFEYFSETQRNKGNFPGRFSGRQFSNSRSEMNVSTLELGDSALYLCASAGTPGDEQFFGPGTRLTVL.

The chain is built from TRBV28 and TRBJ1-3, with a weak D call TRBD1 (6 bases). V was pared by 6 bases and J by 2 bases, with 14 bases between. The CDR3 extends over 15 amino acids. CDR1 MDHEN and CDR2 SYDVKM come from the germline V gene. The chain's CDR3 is CASSRTGRAGNTIYF. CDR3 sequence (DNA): TGTGCCAGCAGCCGAACAGGGAGGGCTGGAAACACCATATATTTT.

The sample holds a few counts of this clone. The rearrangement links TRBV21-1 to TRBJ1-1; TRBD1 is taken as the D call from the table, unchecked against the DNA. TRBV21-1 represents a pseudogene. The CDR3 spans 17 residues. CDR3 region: CASSSPNPDRGDTEAFF. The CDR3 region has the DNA TGTGCCAGCAGCAGCCCAAATCCGGACAGAGGGGACACTGAAGCTTTCTTT.

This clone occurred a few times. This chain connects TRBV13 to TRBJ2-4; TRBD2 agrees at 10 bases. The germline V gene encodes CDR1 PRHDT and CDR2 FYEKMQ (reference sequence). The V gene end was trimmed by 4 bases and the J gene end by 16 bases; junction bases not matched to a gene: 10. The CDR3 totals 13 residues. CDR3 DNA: TGTGCCAGCAGCTCACGTCCGGGGACTAGCGTCTACTTC. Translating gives CASSSRPGTSVYF.

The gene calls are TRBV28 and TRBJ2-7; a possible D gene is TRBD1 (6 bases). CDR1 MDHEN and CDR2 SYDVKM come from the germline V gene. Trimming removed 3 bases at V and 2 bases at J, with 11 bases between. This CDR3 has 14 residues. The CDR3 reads CASSLVGAAYEQYF. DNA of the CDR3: TGTGCCAGCAGTTTGGTGGGGGCCGCCTACGAGCAGTACTTC.

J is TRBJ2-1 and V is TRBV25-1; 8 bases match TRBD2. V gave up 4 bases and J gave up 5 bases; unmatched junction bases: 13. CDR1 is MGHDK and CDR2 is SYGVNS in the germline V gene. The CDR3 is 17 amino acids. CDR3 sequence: CASSAVGGSGRDNEQFF. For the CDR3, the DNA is TGTGCCAGCAGTGCTGTGGGGGGCAGCGGGAGAGACAATGAGCAGTTCTTC.

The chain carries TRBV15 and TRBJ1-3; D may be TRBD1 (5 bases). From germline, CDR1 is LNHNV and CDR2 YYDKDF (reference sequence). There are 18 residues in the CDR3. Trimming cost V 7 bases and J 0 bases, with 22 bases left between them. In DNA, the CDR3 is TGTGCCACCACCCAGGGAACCGACACAATAAGCTCTGGAAACACCATATATTTT. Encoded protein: CATTQGTDTISSGNTIYF.

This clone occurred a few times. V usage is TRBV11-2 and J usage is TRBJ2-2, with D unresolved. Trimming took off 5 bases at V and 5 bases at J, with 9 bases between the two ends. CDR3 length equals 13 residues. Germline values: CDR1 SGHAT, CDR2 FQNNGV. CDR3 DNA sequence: TGTGCCAGCAGCCCGACTCGGACCGGGGAGCTGTTTTTT. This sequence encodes CASSPTRTGELFF.

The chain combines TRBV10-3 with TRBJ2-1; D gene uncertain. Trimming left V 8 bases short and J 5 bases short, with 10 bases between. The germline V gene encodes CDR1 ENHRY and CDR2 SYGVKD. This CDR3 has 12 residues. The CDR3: CAIGRNNNEQFF. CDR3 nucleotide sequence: TGTGCCATCGGACGGAACAACAATGAGCAGTTCTTC.

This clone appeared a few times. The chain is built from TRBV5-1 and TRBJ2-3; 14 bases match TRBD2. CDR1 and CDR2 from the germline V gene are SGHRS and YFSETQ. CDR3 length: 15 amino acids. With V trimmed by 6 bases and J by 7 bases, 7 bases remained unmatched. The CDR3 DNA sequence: TGCGCCAGCACCTGGACTAGCGGGAGGAGCCATACGCAGTATTTT. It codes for CASTWTSGRSHTQYF.

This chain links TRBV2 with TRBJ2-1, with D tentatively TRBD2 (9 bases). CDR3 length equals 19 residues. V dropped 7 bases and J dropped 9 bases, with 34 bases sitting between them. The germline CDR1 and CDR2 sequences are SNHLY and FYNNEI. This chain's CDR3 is CASTKVRFSRGREGREQFF. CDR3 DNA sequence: TGTGCCAGCACCAAAGTGCGGTTCAGCAGGGGGCGGGAGGGCCGTGAGCAGTTCTTC.

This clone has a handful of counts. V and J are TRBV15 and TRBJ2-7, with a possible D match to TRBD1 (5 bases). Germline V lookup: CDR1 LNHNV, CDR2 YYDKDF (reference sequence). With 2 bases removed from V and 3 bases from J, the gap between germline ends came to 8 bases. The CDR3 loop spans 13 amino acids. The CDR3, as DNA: TGTGCCACCAGCAGACAGGGCCACTACGAGCAGTACTTC. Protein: CATSRQGHYEQYF.

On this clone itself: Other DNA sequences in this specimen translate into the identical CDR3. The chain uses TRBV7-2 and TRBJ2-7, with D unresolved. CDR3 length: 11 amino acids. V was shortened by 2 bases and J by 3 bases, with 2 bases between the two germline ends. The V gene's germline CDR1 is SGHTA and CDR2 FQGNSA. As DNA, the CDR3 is TGTGCCAGCAGCTTAAACTACGAGCAGTACTTC. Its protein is CASSLNYEQYF.

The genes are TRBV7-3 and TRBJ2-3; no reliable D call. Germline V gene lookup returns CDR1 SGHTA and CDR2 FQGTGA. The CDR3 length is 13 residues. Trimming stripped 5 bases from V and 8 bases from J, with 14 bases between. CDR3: CASSLNERGTQYF. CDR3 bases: TGTGCCAGCAGCCTCAACGAGAGAGGTACGCAGTATTTT. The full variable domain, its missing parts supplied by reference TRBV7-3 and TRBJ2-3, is GAGVSQTPSNKVTEKGKYVELRCDPISGHTALYWYRQSLGQGPEFLIYFQGTGAADDSGLPNDRFFAVRPEGSVSTLKIQRTERGDSAVYLCASSLNERGTQYFGPGTRLTVL.